This TCR beta chain came from a study of blood T cells in healthy people across ages. Combining a sample-barcoded 5' primer with a J-beta primer mix, a second PCR ran for roughly 6 to 11 cycles. From the 5' RACE reads, TCRdb called clonotypes with MiXCR, one entry per CDR3 protein. The sample has approximately 1,700,000 distinct CDR3 sequences, about 39% seen once. The CDR3 totals 15 residues. The ends were cut back, 2 bases at V and 4 bases at J, with 14 bases in the middle. The germline V gene has CDR1 MNHEY and CDR2 SVGEGT. For this clonotype: Its antigen is unidentified.

Broader study findings: A strong correlation was seen between TCR beta diversity and naive T cell percentage.

This sequence originates from a human donor in good health. The sample was blood. The chain joins TRBV6-2 or TRBV6-3 to TRBJ1-2; D perhaps matches TRBD1 (5 bases). CDR3 loop: CASSYHRPGLYGYTF. The CDR3 DNA sequence: TGTGCCAGCAGTTACCATCGACCAGGGCTCTATGGCTACACCTTC.